These 6 T cell receptor beta chains came from one sample sequenced in a study of T cell responses to AZD1222 COVID-19 vaccine. TCRdb's copy holds only in-frame clones and misses some; the assay was immunoSEQ multiplex PCR. The sample yields approximately 130,000 clones, over 75% seen once. The sample here was peripheral blood, taken 28 days after the second dose of the MenACWY control vaccine. These receptors all stem from an adult who received the MenACWY meningococcal vaccine as a control.

This clone was counted only a few times. The CDR3 spells CASSWAGHSNQPQHF. The CDR3 nucleotides are TGTGCCAGTAGTTGGGCGGGACATAGCAATCAGCCCCAGCATTTT. The genes are TRBV19 and TRBJ1-5; D possibly corresponds to TRBD1 (6 bases). There are 15 residues in the CDR3. V lost 5 bases and J lost 0, with 11 bases in between. Germline values: CDR1 LNHDA, CDR2 SQIVND (reference sequence).

V and J are TRBV6-2 or TRBV6-3 and TRBJ2-7, with 7 bases aligning to TRBD1. V lost 0 bases to trimming and J lost 3 bases; unmatched junction nucleotides: 5. There are 15 residues in the CDR3. Germline V lookup: CDR1 MNHEY, CDR2 SVGEGT. CDR3: CASSYSGQSRYEQYF. Written as DNA, the CDR3 is TGTGCCAGCAGTTACTCGGGACAGTCTCGCTACGAGCAGTACTTC.

The rearrangement uses TRBV3-1 (or the pseudogene TRBV3-2) and TRBJ1-1; 10 positions match TRBD1. V shed 0 bases, J shed 4 bases, and the junction held 17 bases outside the gene matches. CDR1 and CDR2 from the germline V gene are LGHDT and YNNKEL (reference sequence). This CDR3 contains 20 residues. The CDR3 loop is CASSQDPVDRGHLLGTEAFF. CDR3 DNA: TGTGCCAGCAGCCAAGATCCCGTAGACAGGGGGCATCTGTTGGGCACTGAAGCTTTCTTT.

This sequence joins TRBV6-5 and TRBJ1-2; D not resolved. V was trimmed by 6 bases and J by 4 bases, leaving 12 bases between them. In germline, CDR1 is MNHEY, CDR2 SVGAGI. This CDR3 contains 13 residues. The CDR3 nucleotides are TGTGCCAGCAGGTCGGTGTATAGCTATGGCTACACCTTC. Protein product: CASRSVYSYGYTF.

This clone appeared a few times. The chain is built from TRBV14 and TRBJ2-7, with D uncertain. The V end lost 1 base, the J end lost 3 bases, and 10 bases lay between the germline ends. Germline CDR1 and CDR2: SGHDN and FVKESK. CDR3 length: 14 amino acids. The CDR3 bases are TGTGCCAGCAGCCAAGTGTTTAACGACTACGAGCAGTACTTC. It is translated as CASSQVFNDYEQYF.

The chain is built from TRBV6-5 and TRBJ2-1; tentatively, D is TRBD1 (6 bases). Germline CDR1 reads MNHEY; CDR2 reads SVGAGI. This CDR3 is 13 amino acids long. Trimming pared 6 bases from V and 3 bases from J, leaving 9 bases between. In nucleotides, the CDR3 is TGTGCCAGCAGATTGGACAGCTACAATGAGCAGTTCTTC. It is translated as CASRLDSYNEQFF.